One and the same sample provided the 20 T cell receptor beta chains below, sequenced in a study of T cells in Graves' hyperthyroidism and ophthalmopathy. Template material for amplifying TCR beta CDR3 regions consisted of RNA transcripts. The HTBI set primed first-round TCR CDR3 RT-PCR. TCRdb re-called the multiplex PCR reads through MiXCR, storing one row per CDR3 protein. Of about 350,000 distinct CDR3 sequences in the sample, 15% to 20% were seen once. The sample consisted of blood. The receptors derive from a woman aged 35 to 49 with Graves' ophthalmopathy.

The table lists this clonotype with many counts. Here the CDR3 reads CSVQEGKTQYF. CDR3 DNA: TGCAGCGTTCAGGAGGGGAAGACCCAGTACTTC. V gene TRBV29-1 combines with J gene TRBJ2-5; D possibly corresponds to TRBD2 (6 bases). V lost 5 bases and J 6 bases, leaving 10 bases between the germline ends. Germline V gene data show CDR1 as SQVTM and CDR2 as ANQGSEA. The length of the CDR3 is 11 residues. The complete variable domain, with remaining parts taken from reference TRBV29-1 and TRBJ2-5, reads SAVISQKPSRDICQRGTSLTIQCQVDSQVTMMFWYRQQPGQSLTLIATANQGSEATYESGFVIDKFPISRPNLTFSTLTVSNMSPEDSSIYLCSVQEGKTQYFGPGTRLLVL.

The chain is built from TRBV27 and TRBJ2-7, with TRBD1 as a possible D gene (5 bases). The CDR3 length is 15 residues. V was cut by 4 bases and J by 3 bases, with 16 bases left in between. The germline CDR1 and CDR2 sequences are MNHEY and SMNVEV (reference sequence). The CDR3: CASSSFLGQLYEQYF. The CDR3 DNA reads as TGTGCCAGCAGTTCATTTTTGGGGCAACTCTACGAGCAGTACTTC.

This clonotype was observed many times. The chain has TRBV29-1 and TRBJ1-2, with TRBD1 identical over 7 bases. This CDR3 is built from 15 residues. J was trimmed by 0 bases and V by 4 bases; bases with no gene match: 8. In germline, CDR1 is SQVTM, CDR2 ANQGSEA. The chain's CDR3 is CSVAGRQGPNYGYTF. In DNA, the CDR3 is TGCAGCGTTGCCGGAAGACAGGGACCTAACTATGGCTACACCTTC.

The chain is built from TRBV6-1 and TRBJ2-7; 9 bases are a match to TRBD1. V dropped 8 bases and J dropped 6; count of bases not matched to a gene: 8. Germline V gives CDR1 MNHNS, CDR2 SASEGT. The CDR3 consists of 13 residues. CDR3 sequence (DNA): TGTGCCAGCTCCGGGACAGGGATGAGCGAGCAGTACTTC. As protein: CASSGTGMSEQYF.

In its sample, this clonotype was seen many times. J is TRBJ1-1 and V is TRBV4-1; 8 bases fit TRBD1. The CDR3 is 15 residues long. J was trimmed by 3 bases and V by 2 bases; bases with no gene match: 5. The germline V gene has CDR1 MGHRA and CDR2 YSYEKL. CDR3 in amino acids: CASSQTTGGDTEAFF. The CDR3 DNA follows: TGCGCCAGCAGCCAAACCACAGGGGGTGACACTGAAGCTTTCTTT.

This clonotype came up a few times. The chain is built from TRBV3-1 and TRBJ2-5; 11 bases are a match to TRBD2. Germline V gene sequence: CDR1 LGHDT, CDR2 YNNKEL (reference sequence). This CDR3 has 16 residues. Losses at the gene ends were 2 bases for V and 4 bases for J; bases not matched to a gene: 6. The CDR3 region has the DNA TGTGCCAGCAGCCAATCACTAGCGGGAGAGCCAGAGACCCAGTACTTC. It translates to CASSQSLAGEPETQYF.

Many counts were recorded for this clonotype. The V gene is TRBV29-1, the J gene TRBJ2-7; D possibly corresponds to TRBD2 (6 bases). Germline CDR1 and CDR2: SQVTM and ANQGSEA. This CDR3 is built from 14 residues. Deletions cut 5 bases from V and 0 bases from J, with 14 bases between. This CDR3 is CSVSLAPSSYEQYF. CDR3 DNA: TGCAGCGTTAGCCTAGCGCCTAGCTCCTACGAGCAGTACTTC.

This clonotype was observed at least ten times. The J gene is TRBJ1-2, the V gene TRBV6-5; TRBD1 matches 7 bases. CDR1 MNHEY and CDR2 SVGAGI come from the germline V gene. J was trimmed by 3 bases and V by 5 bases; bases with no gene match: 6. The CDR3 length is 14 residues. The CDR3 sequence is CASSIRTGDYGYTF. The CDR3 bases are TGTGCCAGCAGTATTAGGACAGGAGACTATGGCTACACCTTC.

This clonotype was found many times. V gene TRBV19 combines with J gene TRBJ1-5; D possibly corresponds to TRBD1 (5 bases). The CDR3 runs to 15 residues. From germline, CDR1 is LNHDA and CDR2 SQIVND (reference sequence). V lost 5 bases, J lost 2 bases, and 13 bases lay in between. The CDR3 protein is CASSPQGVGNQPQHF. For the CDR3, the DNA is TGTGCCAGTAGTCCCCAGGGTGTGGGCAATCAGCCCCAGCATTTT. The whole variable domain, filled in from reference TRBV19 and TRBJ1-5, reads DGGITQSPKYLFRKEGQNVTLSCEQNLNHDAMYWYRQDPGQGLRLIYYSQIVNDFQKGDIAEGYSVSREKKESFPLTVTSAQKNPTAFYLCASSPQGVGNQPQHFGDGTRLSIL.

The V and J genes are TRBV28 and TRBJ2-1; D may be TRBD1 (6 bases). Germline V gives CDR1 MDHEN, CDR2 SYDVKM. The CDR3 loop spans 15 amino acids. Trimming cost V 2 bases and J 6 bases, with 14 bases left between them. This chain's CDR3 is CASSLQGPVGNEQFF. The CDR3 nucleotides are TGTGCCAGCAGTTTACAGGGGCCGGTGGGCAATGAGCAGTTCTTC.

At least ten counts were recorded for this clonotype. The chain carries TRBV28 and TRBJ2-7; the D is unclear. CDR1 and CDR2 (germline): MDHEN, SYDVKM. CDR3 length: 13 residues. V was cut by 4 bases and J by 0 bases, with 7 bases left in between. Here the CDR3 reads CASSSLDSYEQYF. DNA of the CDR3: TGTGCCAGCAGTTCCTTGGACTCCTACGAGCAGTACTTC.

This clonotype was seen at least ten times. The J gene is TRBJ1-5, the V gene TRBV27, with 8 bases matching TRBD1. Unmatched junction bases numbered 4, after V lost 3 bases and J lost 6 bases. Per germline, CDR1 MNHEY and CDR2 SMNVEV (reference sequence). The CDR3 is 14 residues long. The CDR3 sequence: CASSFNRGGQPQHF. CDR3 DNA: TGTGCCAGCAGTTTCAACAGGGGGGGTCAGCCCCAGCATTTT.

This clonotype was observed at least ten times. The chain has TRBV4-1 and TRBJ2-7; 7 nucleotides line up with TRBD2. This CDR3 is 15 amino acids long. J lost 2 bases, V lost 1 base, and 5 bases had no gene match. The V gene's germline CDR1 is MGHRA and CDR2 YSYEKL. Here the CDR3 DNA reads TGCGCCAGCAGCCAAGTCGGGCTAGCGGCCTACGAGCAGTACTTC. It translates to CASSQVGLAAYEQYF.

This clonotype was seen repeatedly, ten times or more. This sequence joins TRBV12-3 or TRBV12-4 and TRBJ1-1; 8 positions match TRBD1. V was pared by 1 base and J by 9 bases, with 13 bases of the junction left unmatched. The CDR3 covers 16 residues. The CDR3 bases are TGTGCCAGCAGTTTAGGCGCAGGGGGCGTTTTGGGGCAAGCTTTCTTT. It yields the protein CASSLGAGGVLGQAFF.

This clonotype occurred many times. The rearrangement joins TRBV15 to TRBJ2-7, with 11 nucleotides matching TRBD2. With V trimmed by 0 bases and J by 3 bases, 7 bases remained unmatched. Germline CDR1 and CDR2: LNHNV and YYDKDF (reference sequence). This CDR3 has 17 residues. CDR3 region: CATSRDYGTSGSYEQYF. CDR3 nucleotides: TGTGCCACCAGCAGAGATTACGGCACTAGCGGGAGCTACGAGCAGTACTTC.

This clonotype has ten or more counts. V usage is TRBV20-1 and J usage is TRBJ1-2; possibly TRBD1 for D (6 bases). With 3 bases removed from V and 3 bases from J, the gap between germline ends came to 11 bases. Germline-derived CDR1 and CDR2 are DFQATT and SNEGSKA (reference sequence). The CDR3 loop spans 13 amino acids. The CDR3 DNA reads as TGCAGTGCTAGCCTTCCAGGGGACTATGGCTACACCTTC. Translating gives CSASLPGDYGYTF.

This chain connects TRBV12-3 or TRBV12-4 to TRBJ1-1; D is undetermined. The CDR3 is 17 amino acids. Trimming removed 5 bases from V and 0 bases from J, with 19 bases in between. The DNA of the CDR3 is TGTGCCAGCAGTGAATCCCCAGGTATTGGGATGAACACTGAAGCTTTCTTT. This translates into CASSESPGIGMNTEAFF.

This clonotype has ten or more counts. V and J are TRBV7-8 and TRBJ2-2; D may be TRBD2 (6 bases). Germline-derived CDR1 and CDR2 are SGHVS and FQNEAQ. The CDR3 extends over 17 amino acids. Trimming cost V 3 bases and J 4 bases, with 18 bases left between them. The CDR3 DNA follows: TGTGCCAGCAGCTTGGAAGGACTATCCCGGGGCACCGGGGAGCTGTTTTTT. Amino acid sequence: CASSLEGLSRGTGELFF. The full variable domain, its missing parts supplied by reference TRBV7-8 and TRBJ2-2, is GAGVSQSPRYKVAKRGQDVALRCDPISGHVSLFWYQQALGQGPEFLTYFQNEAQLDKSGLPSDRFFAERPEGSVSTLKIQRTQQEDSAVYLCASSLEGLSRGTGELFFGEGSRLTVL.

As for this clonotype: This may be a read error: a much more frequent sequence differs by one nucleotide. The genes are TRBV7-8 and TRBJ2-7, with a tentative D call TRBD2 (5 bases). V gave up 11 bases and J gave up 5 bases, with 28 bases separating them. The CDR3 consists of 16 residues. Germline V gene lookup returns CDR1 SGHVS and CDR2 FQNEAQ. In nucleotides, the CDR3 is TGTGCCGAAGGTAGATTCGGGGATCCCATTTGGGACGAGCAGTACTTC. Protein sequence: CAEGRFGDPIWDEQYF.

Ten or more counts support this clonotype. This chain connects TRBV28 to TRBJ1-2, with 7 bases matching TRBD1. J lost 8 bases, V lost 7 bases, and 7 bases had no gene match. Germline CDR1 reads MDHEN; CDR2 reads SYDVKM. The CDR3 has 12 amino acids. CDR3 DNA sequence: TGTGCCAGCACTACAGGGGTTGGCGGCTACACCTTC. Protein sequence: CASTTGVGGYTF.